This T cell receptor beta chain appears in the sequencing data of a study of glioma-infiltrating T cells. TCR alpha and beta CDR3 regions were amplified from RNA using iRepertoire nested multiplex PCR. Input was about 95-400 ng of tissue mRNA or PBMC total RNA. Using its own MiXCR run on the multiplex PCR reads, TCRdb lists one record per CDR3 protein. The sample consists of under 200,000 distinct CDR3 sequences, about 46% of them appearing once. The V end lost 2 bases, the J end lost 0 bases, and 7 bases lay between the germline ends. Germline CDR1 and CDR2: SNHLY and FYNNEI. This CDR3 is 14 amino acids long.

This TCR came from a human donor with low-grade glioma or glioblastoma, undergoing nonglioma brain surgery, or in good health (not recorded which). The rearrangement links TRBV2 to TRBJ2-5; no firm D call. Sequencing input: glioma tissue, nonneoplastic brain tissue, or PBMCs (not recorded which). CDR3 sequence: CASSERRNQETQYF. CDR3 nucleotides: TGTGCCAGCAGTGAACGCAGAAACCAAGAGACCCAGTACTTC.